This T cell receptor (beta chain) was identified in a study of T cells expressing NK-cell markers. TCRdb re-called the 5' RACE reads; one entry per CDR3 protein, DNA not given. In all, the sample yields fewer than 400,000 distinct CDR3 sequences. The CDR3 runs 13 residues. The clonotype comes from a woman aged 50 to 60 in good health. The rearrangement uses TRBV12-3 or TRBV12-4 and TRBJ2-5; TCRdb indicates TRBD1, and absent DNA this call remains unverified. The source material was blood T cells: a sorted CD56 or NKG2C T cell subset, CD4+ or CD8+ T cells, or bulk PBMC T cells (not recorded which). This CDR3 reads CASSSPSTETQYF.